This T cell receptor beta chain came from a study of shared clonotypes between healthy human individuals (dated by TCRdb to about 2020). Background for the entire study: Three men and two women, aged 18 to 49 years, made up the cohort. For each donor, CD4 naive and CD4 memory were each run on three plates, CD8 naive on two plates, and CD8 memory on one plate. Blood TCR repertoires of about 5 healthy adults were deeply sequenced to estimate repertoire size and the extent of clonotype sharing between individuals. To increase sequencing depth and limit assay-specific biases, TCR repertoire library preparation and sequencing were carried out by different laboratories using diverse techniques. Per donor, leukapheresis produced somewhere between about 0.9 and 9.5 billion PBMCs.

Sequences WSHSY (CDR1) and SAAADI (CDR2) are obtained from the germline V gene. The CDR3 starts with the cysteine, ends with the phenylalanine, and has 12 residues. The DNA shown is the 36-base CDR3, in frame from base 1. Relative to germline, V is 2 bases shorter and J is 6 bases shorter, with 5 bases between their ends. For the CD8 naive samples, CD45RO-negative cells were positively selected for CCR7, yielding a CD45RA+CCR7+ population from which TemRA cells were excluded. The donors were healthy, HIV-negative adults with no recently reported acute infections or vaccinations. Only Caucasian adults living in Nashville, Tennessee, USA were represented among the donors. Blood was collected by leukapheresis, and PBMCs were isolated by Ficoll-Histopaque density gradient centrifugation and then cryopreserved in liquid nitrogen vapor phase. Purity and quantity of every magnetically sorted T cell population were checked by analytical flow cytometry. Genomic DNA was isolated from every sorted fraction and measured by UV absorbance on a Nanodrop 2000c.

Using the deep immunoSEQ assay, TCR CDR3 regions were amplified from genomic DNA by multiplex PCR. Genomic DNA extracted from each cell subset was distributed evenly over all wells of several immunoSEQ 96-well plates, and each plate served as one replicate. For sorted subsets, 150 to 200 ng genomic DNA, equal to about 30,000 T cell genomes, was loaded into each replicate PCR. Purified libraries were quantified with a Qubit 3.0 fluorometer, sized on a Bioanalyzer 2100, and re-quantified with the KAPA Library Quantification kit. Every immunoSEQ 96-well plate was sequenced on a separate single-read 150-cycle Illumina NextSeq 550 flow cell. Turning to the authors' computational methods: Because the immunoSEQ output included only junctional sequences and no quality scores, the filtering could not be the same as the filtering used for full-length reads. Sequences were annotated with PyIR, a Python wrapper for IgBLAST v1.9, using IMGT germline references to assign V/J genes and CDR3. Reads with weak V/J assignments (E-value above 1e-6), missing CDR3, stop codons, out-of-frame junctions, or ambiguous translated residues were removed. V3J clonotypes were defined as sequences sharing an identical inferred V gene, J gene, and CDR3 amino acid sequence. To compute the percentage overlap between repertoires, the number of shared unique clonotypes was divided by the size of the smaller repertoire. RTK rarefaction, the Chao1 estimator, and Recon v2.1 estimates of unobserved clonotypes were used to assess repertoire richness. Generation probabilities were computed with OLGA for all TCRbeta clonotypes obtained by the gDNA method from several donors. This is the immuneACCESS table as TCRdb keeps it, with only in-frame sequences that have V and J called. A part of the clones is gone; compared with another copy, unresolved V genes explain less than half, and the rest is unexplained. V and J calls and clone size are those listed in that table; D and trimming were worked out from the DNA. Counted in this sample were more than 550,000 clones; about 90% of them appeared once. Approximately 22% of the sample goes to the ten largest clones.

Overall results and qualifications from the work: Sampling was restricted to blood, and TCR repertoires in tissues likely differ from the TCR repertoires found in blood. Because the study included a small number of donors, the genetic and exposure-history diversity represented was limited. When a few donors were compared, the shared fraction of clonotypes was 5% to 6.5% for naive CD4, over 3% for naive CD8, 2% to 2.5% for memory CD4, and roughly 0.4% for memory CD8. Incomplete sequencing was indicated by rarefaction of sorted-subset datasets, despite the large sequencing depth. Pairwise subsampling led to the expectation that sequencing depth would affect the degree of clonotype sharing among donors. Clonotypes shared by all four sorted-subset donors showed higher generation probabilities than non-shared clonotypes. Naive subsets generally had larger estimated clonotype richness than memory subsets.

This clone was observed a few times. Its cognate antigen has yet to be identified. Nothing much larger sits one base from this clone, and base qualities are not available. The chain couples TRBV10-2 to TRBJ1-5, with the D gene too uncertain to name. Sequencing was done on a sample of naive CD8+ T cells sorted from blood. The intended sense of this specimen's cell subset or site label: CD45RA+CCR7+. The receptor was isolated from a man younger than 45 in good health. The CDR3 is CASSEDRQPQHF. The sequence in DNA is TGCGCCAGCAGTGAGGACCGTCAGCCCCAGCATTTT.